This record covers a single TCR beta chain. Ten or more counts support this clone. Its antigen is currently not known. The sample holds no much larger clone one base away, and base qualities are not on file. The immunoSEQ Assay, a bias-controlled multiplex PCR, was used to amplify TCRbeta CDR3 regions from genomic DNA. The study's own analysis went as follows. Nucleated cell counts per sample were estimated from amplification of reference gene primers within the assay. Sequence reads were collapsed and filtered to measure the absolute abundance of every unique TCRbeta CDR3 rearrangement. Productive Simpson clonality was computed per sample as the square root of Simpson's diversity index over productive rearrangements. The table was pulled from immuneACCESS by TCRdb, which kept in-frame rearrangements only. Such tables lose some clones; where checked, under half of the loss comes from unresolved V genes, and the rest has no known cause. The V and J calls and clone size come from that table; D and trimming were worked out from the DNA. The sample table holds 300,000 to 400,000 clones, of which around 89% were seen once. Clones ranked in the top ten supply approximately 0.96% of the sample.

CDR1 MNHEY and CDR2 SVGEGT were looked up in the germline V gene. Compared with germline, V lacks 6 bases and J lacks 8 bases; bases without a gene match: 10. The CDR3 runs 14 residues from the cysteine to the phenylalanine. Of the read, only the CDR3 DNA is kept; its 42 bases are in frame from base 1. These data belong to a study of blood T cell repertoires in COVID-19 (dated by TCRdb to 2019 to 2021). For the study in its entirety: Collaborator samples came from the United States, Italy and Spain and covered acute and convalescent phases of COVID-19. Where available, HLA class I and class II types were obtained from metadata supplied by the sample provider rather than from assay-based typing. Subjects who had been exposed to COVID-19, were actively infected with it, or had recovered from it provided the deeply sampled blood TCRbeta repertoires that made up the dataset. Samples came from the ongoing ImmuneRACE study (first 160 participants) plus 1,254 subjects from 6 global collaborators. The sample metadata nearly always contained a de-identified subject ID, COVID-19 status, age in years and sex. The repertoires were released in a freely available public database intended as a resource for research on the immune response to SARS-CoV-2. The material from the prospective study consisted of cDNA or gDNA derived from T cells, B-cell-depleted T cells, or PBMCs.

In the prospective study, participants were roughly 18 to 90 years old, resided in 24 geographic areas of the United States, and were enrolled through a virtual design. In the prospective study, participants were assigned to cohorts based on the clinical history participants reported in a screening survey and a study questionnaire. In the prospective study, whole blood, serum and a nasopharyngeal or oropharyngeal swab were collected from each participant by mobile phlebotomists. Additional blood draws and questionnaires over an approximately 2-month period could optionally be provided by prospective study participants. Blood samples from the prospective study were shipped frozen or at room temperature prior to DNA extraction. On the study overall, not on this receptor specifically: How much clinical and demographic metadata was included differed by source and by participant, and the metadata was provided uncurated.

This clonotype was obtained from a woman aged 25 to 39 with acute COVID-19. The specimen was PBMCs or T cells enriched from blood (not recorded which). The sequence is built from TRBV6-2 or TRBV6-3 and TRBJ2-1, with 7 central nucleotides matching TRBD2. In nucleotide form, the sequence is TGTGCCAGCAGCTCCCAACTAGCGACCGATGAGCAGTTCTTC. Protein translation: CASSSQLATDEQFF.